The entry below describes one T cell receptor (beta chain). The antigen is undetermined. Sorted-subset replicate PCRs used about 190 ng of genomic DNA. This amount corresponded to approximately 30,000 T cell genomes. Assay used: immunoSEQ multiplex PCR; TCRdb lists only in-frame clones, some missing. The sample contains about 2 million clones, roughly 94% of which appear only once. With V trimmed by 0 bases and J by 4 bases, 6 bases remained unmatched. This CDR3 has 17 amino acids. CD45RO-negative, CCR7-positively selected cells formed the naive CD8 fraction, excluding terminally differentiated effector memory CD45RA+ cells. The data are from a study of shared clonotypes between healthy human individuals. Study-level background: Donor ages ranged 18 to 49 years: a couple of women, a few men. Each donor had three CD4 naive, three CD4 memory, two CD8 naive and one CD8 memory plate. Study observations and caveats: Rarefaction curves obtained for sorted subsets showed sequencing incomplete despite large depth.

The source of this sequence is a man between 18 and 29 years old in good health. The V and J genes are TRBV5-3 and TRBJ2-1; 11 positions match TRBD2. TRBV5-3 is designated an ORF whose function remains uncertain. The sequencing input was naive CD8+ T cells sorted from blood. In DNA, the CDR3 is TGTGCCAGAAGCTTGGACGGGACTAGCGGACCTTACAATGAGCAGTTCTTC. This sequence encodes CARSLDGTSGPYNEQFF.